The 15 T cell receptor beta chains reported below all come from one sample, sequenced in a study of cytomegalovirus exposure and HLA in healthy donors. Primers: 60 Vbeta forward and 13 Jbeta reverse. TCRdb's copy holds only in-frame clones and misses some; the assay was immunoSEQ multiplex PCR. The sample lists about 150,000 clones, around 81% occurring once. The sample was PBMCs. The receptors stem from a man between 40 and 49 years old in good health and CMV-seronegative.

The rearrangement links TRBV10-1 to TRBJ2-3, with D possibly TRBD1 on 5 matching bases. V was trimmed by 3 bases and J by 0 bases, leaving 10 bases between them. The CDR3 is 15 amino acids. The V gene's germline CDR1 is WNHNN and CDR2 SYGVQD (reference sequence). For the CDR3, the DNA is TGCGCCAGCAGTGATGGGGCTACCAGCACAGATACGCAGTATTTT. It specifies CASSDGATSTDTQYF.

V gene TRBV28 combines with J gene TRBJ1-5; tentative D call: TRBD1 (5 bases). Germline assignment: CDR1 MDHEN and CDR2 SYDVKM. The V end was cut by 6 bases, the J end by 7 bases, with 10 bases between. The CDR3 extends over 12 amino acids. CDR3 in DNA: TGTGCCAGCAGACCAGACAGCCAGCCCCAGCATTTT. Translated: CASRPDSQPQHF.

In DNA form, the CDR3 reads TGTGCCAGCAGCTTAGCGGAGTCTTACGTTCGAGCAGCTTTCTTT. Amino acids: CASSLAESYVRAAFF. J is TRBJ1-1 and V is TRBV7-2; D call uncertain. The CDR3 totals 15 residues. The V gene lost 0 bases and the J gene lost 10 bases, with 18 bases spanning the gap. CDR1 is SGHTA and CDR2 is FQGNSA in the germline V gene.

The chain employs TRBV6-1 and TRBJ2-5; 10 bases agree with TRBD2. Germline CDR1 and CDR2: MNHNS and SASEGT. Trimming took 4 bases from V and 4 from J; bases not matched to a gene: 0. The CDR3 has 13 amino acids. The CDR3 DNA is TGTGCCAGCAGTGGGACTAGCGGAGAGACCCAGTACTTC. It encodes CASSGTSGETQYF.

This clone was recorded a few times. This chain links TRBV30 with TRBJ2-7; maybe TRBD1 (6 bases). The CDR3 has 14 amino acids. V was shortened by 8 bases and J by 0 bases, with 17 bases between the two germline ends. CDR1 is GTSNPN and CDR2 is SVGIG in the germline V gene (reference sequence). The CDR3 loop reads CAGTWVGGSYEQYF. CDR3 DNA: TGTGCCGGGACCTGGGTAGGGGGCTCCTACGAGCAGTACTTC.

This chain links TRBV28 with TRBJ2-7; 7 bases are a match to TRBD2. The CDR3 spans 14 residues. Germline loops: CDR1 MDHEN, CDR2 SYDVKM. Unmatched junction bases numbered 13, after V lost 7 bases and J lost 7 bases. The CDR3 DNA sequence: TGTGCCAGCAACTCCCCTAGCGGTGAATTAGAGCAGTACTTC. It yields the protein CASNSPSGELEQYF.

The rearrangement links TRBV28 to TRBJ1-1; the D gene is possibly TRBD1 (6 bases). The V end was cut by 11 bases, the J end by 4 bases, with 17 bases between. Germline V gives CDR1 MDHEN, CDR2 SYDVKM. The CDR3 is 13 residues long. CDR3 protein: CAGRPQGTTEAFF. The CDR3 DNA sequence: TGTGCCGGCCGTCCACAGGGCACCACTGAAGCTTTCTTT. The entire variable domain, with the rest obtained from reference TRBV28 and TRBJ1-1, is as follows: DVKVTQSSRYLVKRTGEKVFLECVQDMDHENMFWYRQDPGLGLRLIYFSYDVKMKEKGDIPEGYSVSREKKERFSLILESASTNQTSMYLCAGRPQGTTEAFFGQGTRLTVV.

This rearrangement joins TRBV27 to TRBJ2-3; maybe TRBD2 (6 bases). The V end was cut by 4 bases, the J end by 12 bases, with 11 bases between. Germline loops: CDR1 MNHEY, CDR2 SMNVEV (reference sequence). This CDR3 has 11 amino acids. The CDR3, as DNA: TGTGCCAGCAGTTGGCGCGGGAACCAGTATTTT. Translating gives CASSWRGNQYF.

This clone was counted between two and nine times. The genes are TRBV11-2 and TRBJ2-1; maybe TRBD2 (6 bases). The germline CDR1 and CDR2 sequences are SGHAT and FQNNGV. This CDR3 contains 16 residues. The V gene lost 1 base and the J gene lost 1 base, with 11 bases spanning the gap. The CDR3 here is CASSLAEGGSYNEQFF. The CDR3 DNA reads as TGTGCCAGCAGCTTAGCGGAGGGAGGATCCTACAATGAGCAGTTCTTC. The full variable domain, rest sourced from reference TRBV11-2 and TRBJ2-1, is EAGVAQSPRYKIIEKRQSVAFWCNPISGHATLYWYQQILGQGPKLLIQFQNNGVVDDSQLPKDRFSAERLKGVDSTLKIQPAKLEDSAVYLCASSLAEGGSYNEQFFGPGTRLTVL.

This chain links TRBV27 with TRBJ1-1, with TRBD1 matching over 10 bases. Trimming at V came to 3 bases and at J to 1 base, leaving 8 bases not matched to a gene. Germline CDR1 reads MNHEY; CDR2 reads SMNVEV (reference sequence). This CDR3 comprises 17 residues. The CDR3 is CASSFSVGQGSNTEAFF. For the CDR3, the DNA is TGTGCCAGCAGTTTTTCAGTGGGACAGGGGTCGAACACTGAAGCTTTCTTT.

This rearrangement joins TRBV29-1 to TRBJ2-7, with TRBD2 matching 10 bases. The length of the CDR3 is 13 residues. V lost 6 bases to trimming and J lost 2 bases; unmatched junction nucleotides: 4. The germline CDR1 and CDR2 sequences are SQVTM and ANQGSEA. The chain's CDR3 is CSVLGLAAYEQYF. The DNA for the CDR3 is TGCAGCGTCCTAGGACTAGCGGCCTACGAGCAGTACTTC.

The rearrangement joins TRBV13 to TRBJ2-7, with 9 bases that match TRBD1. Trimming removed 0 bases from V and 4 bases from J; junction bases left unmatched: 7. CDR3 size: 16 residues. CDR1 and CDR2 from the germline V gene are PRHDT and FYEKMQ (reference sequence). The CDR3 loop is CASSLGRTGGPYEQYF. CDR3 nucleotide sequence: TGTGCCAGCAGCTTAGGCCGAACAGGGGGCCCGTACGAGCAGTACTTC.

As for this clone: Other DNA sequences in this specimen translate into the identical CDR3. The gene calls are TRBV7-9 and TRBJ2-5, with D perhaps TRBD2 (5 bases). CDR1 SEHNR and CDR2 FQNEAQ come from the germline V gene (reference sequence). The CDR3 is 13 amino acids. Trimming pared 0 bases from V and 4 bases from J, leaving 6 bases between. This chain's CDR3 is CASSLASGETQYF. CDR3 coding DNA: TGTGCCAGCAGCTTAGCCAGCGGAGAGACCCAGTACTTC.

This clone was observed a few times. J is TRBJ1-5 and V is TRBV6-5, with D unresolved. The germline V gene encodes CDR1 MNHEY and CDR2 SVGAGI. The CDR3 covers 14 residues. With 6 bases removed from V and 1 base from J, the gap between germline ends came to 10 bases. CDR3 loop: CASSPVESNQPQHF. CDR3 DNA sequence: TGTGCCAGCAGCCCCGTCGAGAGCAATCAGCCCCAGCATTTT.

The rearrangement uses TRBV11-1 and TRBJ2-1, with D tentatively TRBD2 (5 bases). V was shortened by 6 bases and J by 9 bases, with 21 bases between the two germline ends. Germline loops: CDR1 SGHAT, CDR2 FQDESV (reference sequence). The CDR3 is made up of 15 amino acids. CDR3 loop: CASRMTTGIFGEQFF. CDR3 sequence (DNA): TGTGCCAGCAGGATGACAACGGGGATCTTCGGTGAGCAGTTCTTC.